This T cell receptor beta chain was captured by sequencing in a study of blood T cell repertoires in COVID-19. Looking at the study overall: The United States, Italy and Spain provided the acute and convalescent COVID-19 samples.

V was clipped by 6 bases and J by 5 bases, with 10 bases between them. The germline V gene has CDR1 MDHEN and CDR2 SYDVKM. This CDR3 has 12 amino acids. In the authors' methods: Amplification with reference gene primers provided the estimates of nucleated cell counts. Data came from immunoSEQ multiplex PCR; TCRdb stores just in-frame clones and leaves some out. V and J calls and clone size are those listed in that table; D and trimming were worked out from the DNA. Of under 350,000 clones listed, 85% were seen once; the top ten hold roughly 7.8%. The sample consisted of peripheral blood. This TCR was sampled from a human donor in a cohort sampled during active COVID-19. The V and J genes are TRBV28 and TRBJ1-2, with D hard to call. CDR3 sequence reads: CASSTTFYGYTF. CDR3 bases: TGTGCCAGCAGCACGACTTTTTATGGCTACACCTTC.